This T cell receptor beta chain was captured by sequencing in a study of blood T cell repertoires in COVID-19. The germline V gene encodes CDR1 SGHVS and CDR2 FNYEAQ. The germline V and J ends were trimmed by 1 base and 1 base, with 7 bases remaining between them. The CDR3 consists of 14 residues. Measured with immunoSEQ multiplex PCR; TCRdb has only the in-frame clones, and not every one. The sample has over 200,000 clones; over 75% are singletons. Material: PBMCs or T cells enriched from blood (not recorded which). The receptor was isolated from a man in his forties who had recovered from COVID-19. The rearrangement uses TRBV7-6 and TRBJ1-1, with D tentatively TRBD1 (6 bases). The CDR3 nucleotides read TGTGCCAGCAGCTTAGGCAGGGGGAACACTGAAGCTTTCTTT. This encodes CASSLGRGNTEAFF.